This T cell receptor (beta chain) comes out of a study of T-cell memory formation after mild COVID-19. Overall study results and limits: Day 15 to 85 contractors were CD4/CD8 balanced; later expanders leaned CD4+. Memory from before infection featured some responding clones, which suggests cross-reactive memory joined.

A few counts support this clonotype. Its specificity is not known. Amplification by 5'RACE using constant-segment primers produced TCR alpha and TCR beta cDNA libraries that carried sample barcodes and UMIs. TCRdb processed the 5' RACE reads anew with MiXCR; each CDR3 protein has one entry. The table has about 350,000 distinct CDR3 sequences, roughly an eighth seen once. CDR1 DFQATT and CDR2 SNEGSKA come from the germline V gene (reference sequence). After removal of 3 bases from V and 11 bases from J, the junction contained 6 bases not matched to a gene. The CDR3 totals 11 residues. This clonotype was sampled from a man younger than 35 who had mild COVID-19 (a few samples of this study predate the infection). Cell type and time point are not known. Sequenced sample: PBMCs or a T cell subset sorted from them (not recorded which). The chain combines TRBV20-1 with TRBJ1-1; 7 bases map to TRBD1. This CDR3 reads CSASEQGSAFF. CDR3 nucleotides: TGCAGTGCTAGTGAACAGGGGTCCGCTTTCTTT.